The 27 T cell receptor beta chains below come from one sample, sequenced in a study of identifying expanded T cells in peripheral blood. Generated by immunoSEQ multiplex PCR, the TCRdb table keeps only in-frame clones and is missing some. The sample lists roughly 63,000 clones, about 83% occurring once. The sequenced material came from blood. The receptors were sampled from a person aged 18 to 70 in good health.

The V and J genes are TRBV9 and TRBJ2-2, with 9 bases lining up with TRBD2. The germline V gene has CDR1 SGDLS and CDR2 YYNGEE. V lost 2 bases and J lost 6; bases outside the gene matches: 5. The CDR3 sequence is 15 residues long. This CDR3 is CASSVKREEAGELFF. The CDR3 nucleotides read TGTGCCAGCAGCGTGAAGCGGGAGGAGGCCGGGGAGCTGTTTTTT.

This chain joins TRBV6-5 and TRBJ1-1, with D uncertain. Germline CDR1 is MNHEY and CDR2 is SVGAGI. V was trimmed by 0 bases and J by 4 bases, leaving 9 bases between them. The CDR3 totals 14 residues. CDR3 nucleotides: TGTGCCAGCAGTTACTCTGCAGTGATCACTGAAGCTTTCTTT. This translates into CASSYSAVITEAFF.

CDR3 sequence: CASRRGNSPLHF. Here the CDR3 DNA reads TGTGCCAGCCGGCGAGGTAATTCACCCCTCCACTTT. V is TRBV6-5 and J is TRBJ1-6; the D is unclear. This CDR3 contains 12 residues. V shed 8 bases and J shed 6 bases, with 8 bases lying between them. Germline CDR1 reads MNHEY; CDR2 reads SVGAGI.

The V gene is TRBV7-9, the J gene TRBJ2-2; D unresolved. Germline values: CDR1 SEHNR, CDR2 FQNEAQ (reference sequence). V was cut by 5 bases and J by 4 bases, with 20 bases left in between. This CDR3 has 17 amino acids. In DNA, the CDR3 is TGTGCCAGCAGCGCGCCTGCTGGTAGTCCCTTCACCGGGGAGCTGTTTTTT. Protein product: CASSAPAGSPFTGELFF. Using reference TRBV7-9 and TRBJ2-2 for the parts outside the CDR3, the full variable domain is DTGVSQNPRHKITKRGQNVTFRCDPISEHNRLYWYRQTLGQGPEFLTYFQNEAQLEKSRLLSDRFSAERPKGSFSTLEIQRTEQGDSAMYLCASSAPAGSPFTGELFFGEGSRLTVL.

The V call is TRBV7-2, the J call TRBJ2-4; D may be TRBD2 (6 bases). The CDR3 spans 13 residues. V gave up 5 bases and J gave up 6 bases, with 11 bases separating them. Looked up from germline, CDR1 is SGHTA and CDR2 is FQGNSA. CDR3 coding DNA: TGTGCCAGCAGCCCAACCGGGGGAAACATTCAGTACTTC. It encodes CASSPTGGNIQYF. Supplemented by reference TRBV7-2 and TRBJ2-4, the full variable domain reads GAGVSQSPSNKVTEKGKDVELRCDPISGHTALYWYRQSLGQGLEFLIYFQGNSAPDKSGLPSDRFSAERTGGSVSTLTIQRTQQEDSAVYLCASSPTGGNIQYFGAGTRLSVL.

The J gene is TRBJ1-2, the V gene TRBV27; 8 nucleotides agree with TRBD1. V was clipped by 5 bases and J by 8 bases; unmatched bases: 7. Per the germline V gene, CDR1 is MNHEY and CDR2 is SMNVEV (reference sequence). The CDR3 is 13 amino acids. The CDR3 region has the DNA TGTGCCAGCAGTGCAAACAGGGGGGACGGCTACACCTTC. Translation gives CASSANRGDGYTF.

The rearrangement links TRBV6-5 to TRBJ2-1, with 8 bases identical to TRBD2. Germline CDR1 reads MNHEY; CDR2 reads SVGAGI. The trim removed 2 bases at V and 8 bases at J, leaving 5 bases unmatched. This CDR3 spans 14 amino acids. CDR3 region: CASSYERERYEQFF. CDR3 DNA sequence: TGTGCCAGCAGTTACGAGCGGGAGCGGTATGAGCAGTTCTTC.

This clone was seen a single time. The chain has TRBV6-5 and TRBJ2-5; D gene uncertain. V gave up 2 bases and J gave up 7 bases, with 11 bases separating them. This CDR3 is built from 13 residues. From germline, CDR1 is MNHEY and CDR2 SVGAGI. CDR3 region: CASSYRQLGTQYF. CDR3 nucleotides: TGTGCCAGCAGTTACCGGCAGCTGGGGACCCAGTACTTC.

The count of this clone is one. V gene TRBV4-3 combines with J gene TRBJ2-3, with unresolved D. With 0 bases removed from V and 0 bases from J, the gap between germline ends came to 13 bases. Germline V gene lookup returns CDR1 LGHNA and CDR2 YSLEER. There are 17 residues in the CDR3. The CDR3 loop reads CASSQDARTASTDTQYF. The CDR3 DNA is TGCGCCAGCAGCCAAGATGCGAGAACGGCTAGCACAGATACGCAGTATTTT.

As for this clone: The junction differs from germline at one of its ends, possibly a read error. This chain connects TRBV7-2 to TRBJ1-6, with D perhaps TRBD1 (5 bases). The CDR3 extends over 15 amino acids. Germline assignment: CDR1 SGHTA and CDR2 FQGNSA. CDR3 nucleotide sequence: TGTGCCAGCAACTTAGATGGGGGGAAGGATTCACCCCTCCACTTT. As protein: CASNLDGGKDSPLHF.

The gene calls are TRBV15 and TRBJ2-5; possible D gene TRBD2, 6 bases. The CDR3 sequence is 13 residues long. V was shortened by 4 bases and J by 5 bases, with 11 bases between the two germline ends. Germline V gene data show CDR1 as LNHNV and CDR2 as YYDKDF (reference sequence). CDR3: CATSTNLAETQYF. The CDR3 DNA reads TGTGCCACCAGCACTAATCTAGCGGAGACCCAGTACTTC.

This clone is categorized as medium-sized. This chain joins TRBV6-1 and TRBJ2-7; perhaps TRBD2 as D (5 bases). V lost 3 bases and J lost 2, with 14 bases in between. Germline V gene lookup returns CDR1 MNHNS and CDR2 SASEGT. The CDR3 contains 15 residues. The CDR3 DNA reads as TGTGCCAGCAGTGACGGTAGCGCCCGAGCCTACGAGCAGTACTTC. Its translation is CASSDGSARAYEQYF.

This rearrangement joins TRBV11-3 to TRBJ2-7, with a tentative D call TRBD1 (5 bases). The CDR3 covers 12 residues. The V end lost 6 bases, the J end lost 5 bases, and 11 bases lay between the germline ends. The germline CDR1 and CDR2 sequences are SGHNT and YENEEA. This CDR3 is CASSPGFDEQYF. In DNA, the CDR3 is TGTGCCAGCAGTCCAGGGTTTGACGAGCAGTACTTC.

The chain recombines TRBV10-1 with TRBJ2-3; D call uncertain. The CDR3 is 14 residues long. Germline V lookup: CDR1 WNHNN, CDR2 SYGVQD (reference sequence). Trimming shortened V by 3 bases and J by 4 bases, and 11 bases separated the two germline ends. The CDR3 region has the DNA TGCGCCAGCAGTGAAGACCAATCCGCAGATACGCAGTATTTT. Translating gives CASSEDQSADTQYF.

This chain uses TRBV9 with TRBJ1-3, with 12 bases aligning to TRBD1. The trim removed 2 bases at V and 6 bases at J, leaving 9 bases unmatched. This CDR3 comprises 17 residues. The germline gives CDR1 SGDLS, CDR2 YYNGEE. Here the CDR3 reads CASSVSGTGGAENTIYF. The DNA of the CDR3 is TGTGCCAGCAGCGTCTCCGGGACAGGGGGCGCGGAAAACACCATATATTTT.

The rearrangement links TRBV7-2 to TRBJ2-1; 9 bases align to TRBD2. The junction had 6 bases not matched to a gene; V was cut back by 5 bases and J by 1 base. Germline CDR1 SGHTA, CDR2 FQGNSA. The CDR3 is 16 residues long. The CDR3 loop reads CASSAAGGPSYNEQFF. CDR3 bases: TGTGCCAGCAGCGCAGCGGGGGGACCTTCCTACAATGAGCAGTTCTTC.

The CDR3 region has the DNA TGTGCCAGTATTGATCAGGGTGGGGCTTTTGGCTATGGCTACACCTTC. Residues: CASIDQGGAFGYGYTF. The rearrangement links TRBV19 to TRBJ1-2; D is perhaps TRBD1 (5 bases). This CDR3 comprises 16 residues. CDR1 LNHDA and CDR2 SQIVND come from the germline V gene (reference sequence). Trimming removed 7 bases at V and 4 bases at J, with 22 bases between.

The chain recombines TRBV2 with TRBJ1-4; 10 bases align to TRBD1. The J segment lost 8 bases and the V segment lost 10 bases, leaving 19 bases of the junction unmatched. The germline CDR1 and CDR2 sequences are SNHLY and FYNNEI. This CDR3 has 17 residues. The CDR3 loop is CATAKSTRGTGEEKLFF. CDR3 nucleotide sequence: TGTGCCACCGCGAAAAGTACCCGCGGGACAGGGGAGGAAAAACTGTTTTTT.

This clone was detected a few times. V usage is TRBV30 and J usage is TRBJ1-1; D gene ambiguous. V was cut by 2 bases and J by 1 base, with 8 bases left in between. Germline V gives CDR1 GTSNPN, CDR2 SVGIG (reference sequence). The CDR3 contains 13 residues. The CDR3 nucleotides are TGTGCCTGGAGTAGGACGGGGAACACTGAAGCTTTCTTT. It is translated as CAWSRTGNTEAFF. The full variable domain, rest sourced from reference TRBV30 and TRBJ1-1, is SQTIHQWPATLVQPVGSPLSLECTVEGTSNPNLYWYRQAAGRGLQLLFYSVGIGQISSEVPQNLSASRPQDRQFILSSKKLLLSDSGFYLCAWSRTGNTEAFFGQGTRLTVV.

This clone turned up a few times. The chain has TRBV6-1 and TRBJ2-7; the match to TRBD1 covers 9 bases. V was pared by 4 bases and J by 7 bases, with 5 bases of the junction left unmatched. This CDR3 region has 13 residues. Looked up from germline, CDR1 is MNHNS and CDR2 is SASEGT. Here the CDR3 DNA reads TGTGCCAGCAGTGCGGGACAGGGACGGGAGCAGTACGTC. It yields the protein CASSAGQGREQYV.

The chain joins TRBV4-3 to TRBJ2-1; 11 bases line up with TRBD2. The ends lost 0 bases at V and 4 bases at J; junction bases unmatched: 8. CDR1 and CDR2 from the germline V gene are LGHNA and YSLEER. The length of the CDR3 is 18 residues. CDR3 nucleotide sequence: TGCGCCAGCAGCCAAGATTCCGTCACTAGCGGGAGTTACAATGAGCAGTTCTTC. This codes for CASSQDSVTSGSYNEQFF.

This chain joins TRBV5-6 and TRBJ2-5; TRBD1 aligns across 8 bases. This CDR3 is built from 18 residues. V lost 2 bases, J lost 2 bases, and 14 bases stayed unmatched. Germline V CDR1 and CDR2: SGHDT, YYEEEE. DNA for the CDR3: TGTGCCAGCAGCTTCCCGCCTATTACAGGGGGTACTCAAGAGACCCAGTACTTC. Encoded protein: CASSFPPITGGTQETQYF.

The rearrangement uses TRBV27 and TRBJ1-1; TRBD1 agrees at 7 bases. Trimming took 6 bases from V and 4 from J; bases not matched to a gene: 2. Germline V gene data show CDR1 as MNHEY and CDR2 as SMNVEV (reference sequence). CDR3 length: 12 residues. The CDR3 region is CASRSGGTEAFF. CDR3 DNA sequence: TGTGCCAGCAGGTCAGGGGGCACTGAAGCTTTCTTT.

The chain couples TRBV6-6 to TRBJ1-2; 10 bases agree with TRBD1. Germline CDR1 reads MNHNY; CDR2 reads SVGAGI (reference sequence). Trimming at V came to 8 bases and at J to 5 bases, leaving 5 bases not matched to a gene. The CDR3 spans 13 residues. The CDR3 sequence: CASRRTGGYGYTF. Written as DNA, the CDR3 is TGTGCCAGCCGTAGGACAGGGGGGTATGGCTACACCTTC.

This clone was counted between two and nine times. The V and J genes are TRBV12-5 and TRBJ1-5; 7 bases match TRBD1. Trimming at V came to 1 base and at J to 4 bases, leaving 10 bases not matched to a gene. The CDR3 has 17 residues. Germline-derived CDR1 and CDR2 are LGHNT and FRNRAP. CDR3 DNA: TGTGCTAGTGGTTTGGGGATACAGGGGAGGTTAAATCAGCCCCAGCATTTT. Translating it yields CASGLGIQGRLNQPQHF.

This chain uses TRBV28 with TRBJ2-3; a possible D gene is TRBD2 (6 bases). V was clipped by 7 bases and J by 0 bases, with 14 bases between them. The CDR3 contains 15 residues. Germline CDR1 and CDR2: MDHEN and SYDVKM. CDR3 protein: CASIDSGTSTDTQYF. The CDR3 DNA reads TGTGCCAGCATCGATAGCGGCACTAGCACAGATACGCAGTATTTT.

The table lists this clone with a count of one. The chain uses TRBV5-1 and TRBJ2-2; D ambiguous. The length of the CDR3 is 15 residues. V lost 0 bases, J lost 0 bases, and 6 bases lay in between. In germline, CDR1 is SGHRS, CDR2 YFSETQ. The CDR3 protein is CASSLAVANTGELFF. CDR3 DNA: TGCGCCAGCAGCTTGGCCGTGGCGAACACCGGGGAGCTGTTTTTT.